The count of the clone carrying this T cell receptor beta chain is one. The data were obtained in a study of blood T cell repertoires in COVID-19. Study overall: PBMCs, B-cell-depleted T cells, or T cells were the source of the cDNA or gDNA that made up the material.

Source study methods: Researchers report that nucleated cell counts were estimated from reference gene primer amplification. Data came from immunoSEQ multiplex PCR; TCRdb stores just in-frame clones and leaves some out. That table furnishes V, J and clone size, whereas the DNA furnished D and trimming. This sample has some 200,000 clones, with about nine tenths found just once. V dropped 6 bases and J dropped 6 bases, with 18 bases sitting between them. CDR1 and CDR2 from the germline V gene are SNHLY and FYNNEI. This CDR3 has 15 residues. The sample consisted of peripheral blood. This TCR was recovered from a man in his forties or fifties with acute or convalescent COVID-19. The chain carries TRBV2 and TRBJ1-5; D perhaps matches TRBD1 (5 bases). CDR3 in amino acids: CASSTDTGRSQPQHF. Here the CDR3 DNA reads TGTGCCAGCAGCACCGATACAGGACGCAGTCAGCCCCAGCATTTT.